Following are 19 T cell receptor beta chains from one sample sequenced in a study of blood T cells in healthy people across ages (dated by TCRdb to about 2015). Receptor amplification or capture employed 5' RACE. TCRdb shows the sequencer as Illumina HiSeq 2500. A second PCR of about 6 to 11 cycles was performed with a sample-barcoded 5' primer and a J-beta primer mix. Starting from the raw public reads, TCRdb applied fastp trimming at Q25, assembled clones with MiXCR and retained in-frame beta chains. When rows share a CDR3 protein, they turn into one entry using the most common DNA and genes. The sample profile shows fewer than 750,000 distinct CDR3 sequences; 40% to 50% of them were found once. Under 30% of the sample comes from the top ten. Sequencing input: blood. The receptors stem from a man aged 80 or over in good health.

The V gene is TRBV7-2, the J gene TRBJ2-7; 7 nucleotides align to TRBD2. Losses at the gene ends were 4 bases for V and 2 bases for J; bases not matched to a gene: 5. Per the germline V gene, CDR1 is SGHTA and CDR2 is FQGNSA. CDR3 length equals 14 residues. Here the CDR3 reads CASSSERGPYEQYF. The CDR3 DNA is TGTGCCAGCAGCTCCGAGCGGGGCCCCTACGAGCAGTACTTC.

In this sample, this clonotype turned up a few times. This chain uses TRBV7-2 with TRBJ1-2; D is ambiguous. Germline CDR1 and CDR2: SGHTA and FQGNSA. This CDR3 comprises 15 residues. Trimming shortened V by 5 bases and J by 7 bases, and 20 bases separated the two germline ends. The CDR3 nucleotides read TGTGCCAGCAGCCATCAAGACACTACGGGGAGTGGCTACACCTTC. Translation: CASSHQDTTGSGYTF.

This clonotype was picked up one time. The rearrangement joins TRBV7-2 to TRBJ1-2; TRBD1 might be the D (5 bases). From germline, CDR1 is SGHTA and CDR2 FQGNSA. The V end lost 0 bases, the J end lost 3 bases, and 11 bases lay between the germline ends. CDR3 length: 15 amino acids. Here the CDR3 reads CASSLAGTADYGYTF. In DNA form, the CDR3 reads TGTGCCAGCAGCTTAGCGGGGACCGCTGACTATGGCTACACCTTC.

At least ten counts were recorded for this clonotype. V gene TRBV6-6 combines with J gene TRBJ1-2; D gene unclear. The germline V gene has CDR1 MNHNY and CDR2 SVGAGI (reference sequence). The ends were cut back, 6 bases at V and 6 bases at J, with 14 bases in the middle. This CDR3 spans 13 amino acids. CDR3 amino acids: CASSLGPVDGYTF. DNA of the CDR3: TGTGCCAGCAGCCTCGGTCCGGTTGATGGCTACACCTTC.

The chain recombines TRBV4-3 with TRBJ1-4; 7 positions match TRBD1. This CDR3 is 14 amino acids long. V gave up 4 bases and J gave up 5 bases; unmatched junction bases: 4. The germline CDR1 and CDR2 sequences are LGHNA and YSLEER. In nucleotides, the CDR3 is TGCGCCAGCAGCCGGGGACAGAGGAATGAAAAACTGTTTTTT. Translating gives CASSRGQRNEKLFF.

The table lists this clonotype with a few counts. This chain's CDR3 is CASNRGHDGYTF. In DNA form, the CDR3 reads TGTGCCAGCAATCGGGGCCACGATGGCTACACCTTC. This chain connects TRBV2 to TRBJ1-2; D possibly corresponds to TRBD1 (5 bases). Deletions cut 7 bases from V and 6 bases from J, with 12 bases between. Germline values: CDR1 SNHLY, CDR2 FYNNEI. The CDR3 extends over 12 amino acids.

The chain has TRBV14 and TRBJ2-7, with 9 bases lining up with TRBD1. CDR1 SGHDN and CDR2 FVKESK come from the germline V gene. J gave up 4 bases and V 8 bases, and 3 bases lay outside the gene matches. The CDR3 spans 12 residues. CDR3 loop: CASAGTGYEQYF. In DNA, the CDR3 is TGTGCCAGCGCGGGGACAGGGTACGAGCAGTACTTC.

CDR3 nucleotides: TGTGCCAGCAGTGGGGACAGGGGATTCTATGGCTACACCTTC. Protein product: CASSGDRGFYGYTF. The V and J genes are TRBV2 and TRBJ1-2, with 10 bases lining up with TRBD1. J gave up 4 bases and V 4 bases, and 3 bases lay outside the gene matches. Germline assignment: CDR1 SNHLY and CDR2 FYNNEI. The CDR3 extends over 14 amino acids.

This clonotype was counted between two and nine times. The V call is TRBV5-6, the J call TRBJ2-1; 11 bases fit TRBD2. This CDR3 has 18 amino acids. V shed 3 bases and J 8 bases; nucleotides not matched to a gene: 16. Germline CDR1 and CDR2: SGHDT and YYEEEE. The CDR3 is CASSSPGTSGVAWDEQFF. CDR3 DNA sequence: TGTGCCAGCAGCTCACCCGGGACTAGCGGAGTTGCCTGGGATGAGCAGTTCTTC.

The chain uses TRBV20-1 and TRBJ1-2, with TRBD1 as a possible D gene (5 bases). Per germline, CDR1 DFQATT and CDR2 SNEGSKA (reference sequence). V was trimmed by 3 bases and J by 4 bases, leaving 15 bases between them. This CDR3 comprises 14 residues. The CDR3, as DNA: TGCAGTGCTAGGGACCCGACAGACGGCTATGGCTACACCTTC. Translation gives CSARDPTDGYGYTF.

The chain combines TRBV12-3 or TRBV12-4 with TRBJ1-2, with 8 bases aligning to TRBD1. The CDR3 consists of 15 residues. V trimming: 3 bases; J trimming: 7 bases; junction bases outside the gene matches: 10. CDR3 DNA sequence: TGTGCCAGCAGTTTTCTGGACAGGGCTATGGTTGGCTACACCTTC. As protein: CASSFLDRAMVGYTF.

The genes are TRBV20-1 and TRBJ1-1, with D perhaps matching TRBD1 (6 bases). The V and J ends lost 3 bases and 3 bases respectively, with 17 bases between them. This CDR3 spans 15 amino acids. In germline, CDR1 is DFQATT, CDR2 SNEGSKA (reference sequence). DNA for the CDR3: TGCAGTGCTAGCTGGGGGCCGGGAATGGACACTGAAGCTTTCTTT. As protein: CSASWGPGMDTEAFF.

V usage is TRBV2 and J usage is TRBJ2-5; D is ambiguous. The J call may not be correct, given that the DNA end is closer to TRBJ2-7. Germline-derived CDR1 and CDR2 are SNHLY and FYNNEI. The length of the CDR3 is 16 residues. Here the CDR3 DNA reads TGTGCCAGCACTCACTCGTCCCCGAAGTGGGCCGGCGAGCAGTACTTC. Translation gives CASTHSSPKWAGEQYF.

The chain joins TRBV20-1 to TRBJ2-7; either TRBD1 or TRBD2 may supply D (6 bases each). Germline V gene sequence: CDR1 DFQATT, CDR2 SNEGSKA (reference sequence). The CDR3 sequence is 15 residues long. V lost 1 base and J 7 bases, leaving 20 bases between the germline ends. The CDR3 DNA reads TGCAGTGCTAGAGGGGCGGGACATCACTACAATGAGCAGTACTTC. Amino acid sequence: CSARGAGHHYNEQYF.

This clonotype was seen many times. The chain has TRBV29-1 and TRBJ2-1; D unresolved. Germline V gene sequence: CDR1 SQVTM, CDR2 ANQGSEA. V was clipped by 0 bases and J by 0 bases, with 3 bases between them. The CDR3 is 13 amino acids. The CDR3 region is CSVEDPSYNEQFF. In nucleotides, the CDR3 is TGCAGCGTTGAAGACCCCTCCTACAATGAGCAGTTCTTC.

This clonotype was observed many times. The chain uses TRBV29-1 and TRBJ2-7; D unclear. V was pared by 4 bases and J by 1 base, with 5 bases between. CDR3 length: 11 residues. The V gene's germline CDR1 is SQVTM and CDR2 ANQGSEA. The CDR3 DNA reads TGCAGCGTTGGGGATTCCTACGAGCAGTACTTC. Protein: CSVGDSYEQYF.

This sequence joins TRBV7-2 and TRBJ2-5; TRBD2 matches at 8 bases. Germline V lookup: CDR1 SGHTA, CDR2 FQGNSA. V lost 5 bases and J lost 2; bases outside the gene matches: 10. The CDR3 spans 16 residues. CDR3: CASSPLVSGGQETQYF. CDR3 coding DNA: TGTGCCAGCAGCCCCCTGGTCAGCGGGGGTCAAGAGACCCAGTACTTC.

This rearrangement joins TRBV10-3 to TRBJ2-5, with 7 bases identical to TRBD1. J gave up 5 bases and V 3 bases, and 6 bases lay outside the gene matches. The CDR3 sequence is 14 residues long. Germline V CDR1 and CDR2: ENHRY, SYGVKD. CDR3 loop: CAISERQGVETQYF. The CDR3 DNA follows: TGTGCCATCAGTGAACGTCAGGGGGTGGAGACCCAGTACTTC.

This clonotype was picked up a small number of times. The chain carries TRBV5-1 and TRBJ2-4; 8 bases align to TRBD1. The CDR3 runs 16 residues. From germline, CDR1 is SGHRS and CDR2 YFSETQ. The V gene end was trimmed by 0 bases and the J gene end by 2 bases; junction bases not matched to a gene: 4. The CDR3 bases are TGCGCCAGCAGCTTGGCCCCAGGGGGCACCAAAAACATTCAGTACTTC. Amino acid sequence: CASSLAPGGTKNIQYF.